These 15 T cell receptor beta chains were all obtained from the same sample, sequenced in a study of blood T cell repertoires in COVID-19. Profiled with immunoSEQ multiplex PCR; TCRdb holds only in-frame clones, not every one. The sample consists of about 270,000 clones, 75% to 90% of them appearing once. The sequenced sample consisted of PBMCs or T cells enriched from blood (not recorded which). Every receptor here comes from a woman aged 25 to 39 with acute COVID-19.

V is TRBV5-1 and J is TRBJ1-1, with TRBD1 matching 7 bases. CDR1 is SGHRS, CDR2 YFSETQ, per germline. V lost 2 bases, J lost 9 bases, and 13 bases stayed unmatched. CDR3 length equals 15 residues. In DNA, the CDR3 is TGCGCCAGCAGCTTCTTGGGGACAGAAGAGCAGCAAGCTTTCTTT. It codes for CASSFLGTEEQQAFF.

The J gene is TRBJ2-2, the V gene TRBV9; 7 bases are shared with TRBD2. Germline CDR1 reads SGDLS; CDR2 reads YYNGEE. The CDR3 consists of 15 residues. Unmatched junction bases numbered 11, after V lost 5 bases and J lost 7 bases. The CDR3 DNA follows: TGTGCCAGCAGTTCCCCTGGCGGGAGACTCGGGGAGCTGTTTTTT. It encodes CASSSPGGRLGELFF.

The rearrangement joins TRBV25-1 to TRBJ2-2; TRBD2 matches at 8 bases. This CDR3 is 15 amino acids long. The trim removed 4 bases at V and 1 base at J, leaving 2 bases unmatched. Germline values: CDR1 MGHDK, CDR2 SYGVNS. DNA of the CDR3: TGTGCCAGCAGTGGGAGCGGGGGGAACACCGGGGAGCTGTTTTTT. The encoded protein is CASSGSGGNTGELFF.

The J gene is TRBJ1-1, the V gene TRBV11-3; 8 positions match TRBD1. The CDR3 sequence is 13 residues long. Germline-derived CDR1 and CDR2 are SGHNT and YENEEA. Germline trimming cut 6 bases from V and 2 bases from J; bases unmatched to any gene: 2. The CDR3 bases are TGTGCCAGCAGTGACAGGGGAAACACTGAAGCTTTCTTT. Amino acids: CASSDRGNTEAFF. The variable domain in full, completed from reference TRBV11-3 and TRBJ1-1, reads EAGVVQSPRYKIIEKKQPVAFWCNPISGHNTLYWYLQNLGQGPELLIRYENEEAVDDSQLPKDRFSAERLKGVDSTLKIQPAELGDSAVYLCASSDRGNTEAFFGQGTRLTVV.

This clone is a singleton in its sample. This chain uses TRBV5-4 with TRBJ1-1; a weak D match, TRBD1 (5 bases). V lost 1 base to trimming and J lost 4 bases, with 11 bases between them. CDR1 SGHNT and CDR2 YYREEE come from the germline V gene (reference sequence). CDR3 length: 14 amino acids. The CDR3 sequence: CASSLPGRITEAFF. As DNA, the CDR3 is TGTGCCAGCAGCTTGCCAGGGAGGATCACTGAAGCTTTCTTT.

The chain employs TRBV21-1 and TRBJ1-4; the table's D call TRBD1 went unverified against the DNA. TRBV21-1 is described as a pseudogene. The CDR3 contains 16 residues. CDR3 sequence (DNA): TGTGCCACCATCATCTCCAGGGGGCGAACTAATGAAAAACTGTTTTTT. Protein: CATIISRGRTNEKLFF.

This chain connects TRBV6-5 to TRBJ1-2; 9 nucleotides match TRBD1. V lost 6 bases and J lost 4; bases outside the gene matches: 9. The CDR3 loop spans 15 amino acids. In germline, CDR1 is MNHEY, CDR2 SVGAGI. The CDR3 loop reads CASRPGQGQAYGYTF. DNA of the CDR3: TGTGCCAGCAGACCCGGACAGGGGCAGGCCTATGGCTACACCTTC.

This clone was seen once. This chain links TRBV28 with TRBJ2-1; a weak D match, TRBD1 (6 bases). The V end lost 1 base, the J end lost 10 bases, and 17 bases lay between the germline ends. Germline V CDR1 and CDR2: MDHEN, SYDVKM. The CDR3 runs 15 residues. CDR3 in amino acids: CASSLSDSASREQFF. The CDR3 DNA follows: TGTGCCAGCAGTTTATCGGACAGCGCCTCCAGGGAGCAGTTCTTC. Combining the CDR3 with reference TRBV28 and TRBJ2-1 gives the whole variable domain DVKVTQSSRYLVKRTGEKVFLECVQDMDHENMFWYRQDPGLGLRLIYFSYDVKMKEKGDIPEGYSVSREKKERFSLILESASTNQTSMYLCASSLSDSASREQFFGPGTRLTVL.

This chain connects TRBV5-1 to TRBJ1-1; D is unclear. The germline gives CDR1 SGHRS, CDR2 YFSETQ. V lost 2 bases and J 1 base, leaving 9 bases between the germline ends. The CDR3 length is 14 residues. Here the CDR3 reads CASSFDTENTEAFF. CDR3 nucleotides: TGCGCCAGCAGCTTCGACACAGAGAACACTGAAGCTTTCTTT.

The chain combines TRBV28 with TRBJ2-7; maybe TRBD1 (5 bases). The CDR3 has 14 amino acids. Per germline, CDR1 MDHEN and CDR2 SYDVKM. V lost 5 bases and J 1 base, leaving 12 bases between the germline ends. CDR3 loop: CASSPRQFSYEQYF. The CDR3 bases are TGTGCCAGCAGTCCCCGACAGTTTTCCTACGAGCAGTACTTC.

The chain joins TRBV5-6 to TRBJ2-1, with D possibly matching TRBD1 (5 bases). Trimming left V 1 base short and J 7 bases short, with 6 bases between. The length of the CDR3 is 12 residues. Germline CDR1 reads SGHDT; CDR2 reads YYEEEE. CDR3 nucleotides: TGTGCCAGCAGCTTGCGACAGAATGAGCAGTTCTTC. This sequence encodes CASSLRQNEQFF.

The rearrangement links TRBV12-3 or TRBV12-4 to TRBJ1-5; possible D gene TRBD1, 6 bases. There are 12 residues in the CDR3. V lost 5 bases and J 11 bases, leaving 13 bases between the germline ends. The CDR3 DNA reads TGTGCCAGCAGTCAACAGGGCCAGGCCCAGCATTTT. Its translation: CASSQQGQAQHF.

The rearrangement joins TRBV11-2 to TRBJ2-5; D unresolved. V was shortened by 4 bases and J by 5 bases, with 17 bases between the two germline ends. Germline V CDR1 and CDR2: SGHAT, FQNNGV. This CDR3 spans 15 amino acids. This CDR3 reads CASSSRHGPEETQYF. CDR3 DNA sequence: TGTGCCAGCAGCTCCCGACACGGCCCAGAGGAGACCCAGTACTTC.

V usage is TRBV30 and J usage is TRBJ2-1; 8 bases match TRBD2. After removal of 1 base from V and 7 bases from J, the junction contained 15 bases not matched to a gene. The CDR3 totals 17 residues. Germline-derived CDR1 and CDR2 are GTSNPN and SVGIG (reference sequence). The CDR3 loop is CAWSGRPGTRRTNEQFF. Here the CDR3 DNA reads TGTGCCTGGAGTGGTCGACCAGGGACTAGACGAACAAATGAGCAGTTCTTC.

The V gene is TRBV28, the J gene TRBJ1-1; 7 bases map to TRBD1. The germline V gene encodes CDR1 MDHEN and CDR2 SYDVKM. This CDR3 contains 14 residues. The V segment lost 10 bases and the J segment 4 bases; nucleotides outside the gene matches: 12. CDR3 nucleotides: TGTGCCACTACGACAGGGAGGATGGCCACTGAAGCTTTCTTT. This translates into CATTTGRMATEAFF.